This TCR beta chain was sequenced in a study of blood T cell repertoires in COVID-19. Study-wide context: Sites in the United States, Italy and Spain provided acute and convalescent COVID-19 samples. PBMCs, B-cell-depleted T cells, or T cells were the source of the cDNA or gDNA that made up the material.

Authors' processing steps: Counts of nucleated cells, estimated from reference gene primer amplification, were obtained. Sequencing was performed with immunoSEQ multiplex PCR; in TCRdb, only in-frame clones are kept and a portion is missing. That table furnishes V, J and clone size, whereas the DNA furnished D and trimming. The sample contains over 90,000 clones, 70% to 90% of which appear only once. Germline V CDR1 and CDR2: LGHNT, FRNRAP. CDR3 size: 14 residues. V was shortened by 1 base and J by 2 bases, with 7 bases between the two germline ends. The J gene is TRBJ2-3, the V gene TRBV12-5, with D possibly matching TRBD1 (5 bases). This clonotype was sampled from a man aged 50-59 years with active or convalescent COVID-19. Material: peripheral blood. As DNA, the CDR3 is TGTGCTAGTGGTTTGGGACAGTACACAGATACGCAGTATTTT. Amino acid sequence: CASGLGQYTDTQYF.